Listed below are T cell receptor beta chains from one sample, sequenced in a study of T cell changes during pregnancy in multiple sclerosis. Sequencing used immunoSEQ multiplex PCR; TCRdb keeps in-frame clones, though not all of them. The repertoire holds about 76,000 clones, with approximately 90% as singletons. This material consisted of peripheral blood, taken in the first trimester of pregnancy. The source is a female donor in good health, enrolled as a control in a pregnancy study. Both conserved end residues are trimmed from each CDR3. Each record gives: CDR3 protein, J gene, V gene.

ASRGQASGGLF TRBJ1-4 TRBV2
ASSQFRDSAYEQY TRBJ2-7 TRBV4-2
ASSHHRVTGELF TRBJ2-2 TRBV18
ASSTGTGLYEQY TRBJ2-7 TRBV6-6
ASSQEDRVDEQY TRBJ2-7 TRBV4-2
ASSLDNGYGYT TRBJ1-2 TRBV7-2
ASRLQTRQEIL TRBJ2-7 TRBV28
ASSLSIAGLHRDEQF TRBJ2-1 TRBV27
ASSLAGENEQY TRBJ2-7 TRBV7-6
ASSEFAASGSYEQY TRBJ2-7 TRBV6-1
ASRAFLGLGETQY TRBJ2-5 TRBV2
ASRGAGQNTGELF TRBJ2-2 TRBV2
ASSLRLAGYEQY TRBJ2-7 TRBV27
ATSLHSIRRVSRAF TRBJ1-1 TRBV15
ASSLVPVGGGGLDTQY TRBJ2-3 TRBV7-2
ASSLATTGEQY TRBJ2-7 TRBV5-1
ASSYSAGSSYEQY TRBJ2-7 TRBV6-5
ASCQSGTRQETQY TRBJ2-5 TRBV9
ASSLNREYYEQY TRBJ2-7 TRBV7-2
ASSVGLAEYNEQF TRBJ2-1 TRBV9
ASSQETLEQY TRBJ2-7 TRBV4-1
ASSVVLGLGPQETQY TRBJ2-5 TRBV9
ASSPGAGVDYNEQF TRBJ2-1 TRBV28
ASSFIGTSSSYNEQF TRBJ2-1 TRBV28
ASSPFKSTDTQY TRBJ2-3 TRBV7-9
ASSIVASGSDEQY TRBJ2-7 TRBV19
ASSRRQGNSYEQY TRBJ2-7 TRBV19
ASSGTTSTEPQH TRBJ1-5 TRBV2
AWSVRREGRGETQY TRBJ2-5 TRBV30
ASRPTMNDEKLF TRBJ1-4 TRBV5-1
ASSSLWEIGTMWDNEQF TRBJ2-1 TRBV7-9
ASTSDCSDTYEQY TRBJ2-7 TRBV5-4
ASSPDGLSTDTQY TRBJ2-3 TRBV28
ASKRGETQY TRBJ2-5 TRBV4-1
ATSRDLSVITGDYNEKLF TRBJ1-4 TRBV15
ASSLGQLTGELF TRBJ2-2 TRBV5-1
ASRKRGEAGGINTGELF TRBJ2-2 TRBV2
ASSTRGQETQY TRBJ2-5 TRBV19
ASSPPGGKLF TRBJ1-4 TRBV28
ASSLGETYEQY TRBJ2-7 TRBV28
ASSPLTSGSEQY TRBJ2-7 TRBV4-2
ASSLGDREAKNIQY TRBJ2-4 TRBV5-1